A few counts support the clone carrying this T cell receptor (beta chain). The data are from a study of shared clonotypes between healthy human individuals. The ends lost 5 bases at V and 3 bases at J; junction bases unmatched: 4. CDR1 is SGHDT and CDR2 is YYEEEE in the germline V gene. The CDR3 has 13 residues. Sequencing was performed with immunoSEQ multiplex PCR; in TCRdb, only in-frame clones are kept and a portion is missing. The sample has 190,000 or so clones, approximately 61% seen once. The sample taken for sequencing was memory CD4+ T cells sorted from blood. Subset noted: CD45RA-negative fraction. This receptor was identified in a man aged 30-40 years in good health. The chain has TRBV5-6 and TRBJ1-1; the match to TRBD1 covers 7 bases. The CDR3 DNA reads TGTGCCAGCAGATTACAGGGGTACACTGAAGCTTTCTTT. It encodes CASRLQGYTEAFF.